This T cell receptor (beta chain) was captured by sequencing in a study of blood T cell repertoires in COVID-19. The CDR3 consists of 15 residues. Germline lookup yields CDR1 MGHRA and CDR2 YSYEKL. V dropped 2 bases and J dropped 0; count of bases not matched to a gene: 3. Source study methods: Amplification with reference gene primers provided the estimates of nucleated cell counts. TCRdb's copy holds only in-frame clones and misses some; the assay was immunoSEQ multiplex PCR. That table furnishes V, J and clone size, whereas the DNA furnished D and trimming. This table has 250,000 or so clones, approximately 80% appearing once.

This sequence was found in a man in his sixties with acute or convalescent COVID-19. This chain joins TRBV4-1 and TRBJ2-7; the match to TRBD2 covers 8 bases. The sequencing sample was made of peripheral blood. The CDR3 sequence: CASSQRGTSSYEQYF. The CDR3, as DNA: TGCGCCAGCAGCCAACGCGGGACTAGCTCCTACGAGCAGTACTTC.